What follows are 21 T cell receptor beta chains derived from one specimen sequenced in a study of cytomegalovirus exposure and HLA in healthy donors. The PCR used 60 Vbeta and 13 Jbeta primers. This table comes from immunoSEQ multiplex PCR, and its TCRdb copy is limited to in-frame clones, with some not included. Of 160,000 or so clones in the sample, around 73% were seen once. The specimen sequenced was PBMCs. These receptors were taken from a male donor in good health and CMV-seronegative.

The genes are TRBV7-2 and TRBJ2-7; D might be TRBD1 (5 bases). V lost 4 bases and J 3 bases, leaving 7 bases between the germline ends. Germline V gene sequence: CDR1 SGHTA, CDR2 FQGNSA. The CDR3 sequence is 12 residues long. The CDR3 sequence is CASSSGFYEQYF. The CDR3 bases are TGTGCCAGCAGCTCAGGGTTCTACGAGCAGTACTTC.

The genes are TRBV6-1 and TRBJ1-2; 8 bases map to TRBD1. Germline V lookup: CDR1 MNHNS, CDR2 SASEGT. This CDR3 is built from 14 residues. Losses at the gene ends were 5 bases for V and 6 bases for J; bases not matched to a gene: 8. The CDR3 nucleotides read TGTGCCAGCAGTCTTCGGACAGGGCAGGATGGCTACACCTTC. Translating gives CASSLRTGQDGYTF.

This clone has a handful of counts. This rearrangement joins TRBV30 to TRBJ1-3; D gene unclear. Per the germline V gene, CDR1 is GTSNPN and CDR2 is SVGIG (reference sequence). V lost 2 bases, J lost 0 bases, and 5 bases lay in between. The length of the CDR3 is 13 residues. The CDR3 coding sequence is TGTGCCTGGAGTTACAACTCTGGAAACACCATATATTTT. Translation: CAWSYNSGNTIYF.

V usage is TRBV9 and J usage is TRBJ2-1; a possible D gene is TRBD1 (6 bases). Germline V gene sequence: CDR1 SGDLS, CDR2 YYNGEE. V lost 4 bases, J lost 4 bases, and 15 bases lay in between. This CDR3 region has 15 residues. The CDR3 loop is CASSPLGRGYNEQFF. The CDR3 DNA sequence: TGTGCCAGCAGCCCTCTGGGCAGGGGATACAATGAGCAGTTCTTC.

This clone was seen a handful of times. This chain joins TRBV11-1 and TRBJ2-2; TRBD1 matches at 8 bases. CDR3 length: 16 amino acids. J gave up 4 bases and V 6 bases, and 10 bases lay outside the gene matches. CDR1 SGHAT and CDR2 FQDESV come from the germline V gene (reference sequence). The DNA of the CDR3 is TGTGCCAGCAGTGACGGACAGGGAGGCGTCACCGGGGAGCTGTTTTTT. This translates into CASSDGQGGVTGELFF.

The chain carries TRBV25-1 and TRBJ2-2; 7 nucleotides match TRBD1. With V trimmed by 5 bases and J by 1 base, 7 bases remained unmatched. Germline CDR1 and CDR2: MGHDK and SYGVNS. CDR3 size: 16 residues. The CDR3 DNA reads as TGTGCCAGCAGTCAACGGACAGGAGTGAACACCGGGGAGCTGTTTTTT. This encodes CASSQRTGVNTGELFF.

This chain connects TRBV5-4 to TRBJ2-1; D might be TRBD2 (6 bases). The CDR3 sequence is 16 residues long. CDR1 is SGHNT, CDR2 YYREEE, per germline (reference sequence). V was pared by 4 bases and J by 0 bases, with 14 bases between. This CDR3 reads CASSHRGRSSYNEQFF. The CDR3 DNA is TGTGCCAGCAGCCACCGGGGGAGGAGCTCCTACAATGAGCAGTTCTTC.

The V call is TRBV5-1, the J call TRBJ1-1, with TRBD1 matching over 7 bases. CDR3 length equals 15 residues. Germline values: CDR1 SGHRS, CDR2 YFSETQ. The trim removed 0 bases at V and 3 bases at J, leaving 5 bases unmatched. CDR3 loop: CASSLGRGLDTEAFF. The CDR3 nucleotides read TGCGCCAGCAGCTTGGGGAGGGGGCTGGACACTGAAGCTTTCTTT.

The genes are TRBV6-6 and TRBJ1-6, with 9 nucleotides matching TRBD1. CDR3 length: 14 amino acids. The junction had 8 bases not matched to a gene; V was cut back by 7 bases and J by 10 bases. Germline V gives CDR1 MNHNY, CDR2 SVGAGI (reference sequence). CDR3 sequence (DNA): TGTGCCAGCACTCTCGGACAGGGGTGGTCACCCCTCCACTTT. This codes for CASTLGQGWSPLHF.

The rearrangement uses TRBV28 and TRBJ1-2; TRBD1 agrees at 7 bases. Trimming at V came to 7 bases and at J to 2 bases, leaving 4 bases not matched to a gene. This CDR3 is built from 13 residues. Germline loops: CDR1 MDHEN, CDR2 SYDVKM. The CDR3: CASNPQGNYGYTF. The CDR3 nucleotides are TGTGCCAGCAACCCACAGGGGAACTATGGCTACACCTTC.

The V and J genes are TRBV7-9 and TRBJ2-7, with TRBD1 matching 7 bases. The CDR3 sequence is 14 residues long. The germline V gene has CDR1 SEHNR and CDR2 FQNEAQ (reference sequence). J was trimmed by 0 bases and V by 3 bases; bases with no gene match: 2. The CDR3 DNA is TGTGCCAGCAGCTTGACAGGGAGCTCCTACGAGCAGTACTTC. It is translated as CASSLTGSSYEQYF.

In this sample, this clone turned up once. The V gene is TRBV28, the J gene TRBJ2-7; perhaps TRBD1 as D (6 bases). This CDR3 comprises 15 residues. Trimming shortened V by 5 bases and J by 1 base, and 15 bases separated the two germline ends. Germline loops: CDR1 MDHEN, CDR2 SYDVKM. CDR3 in DNA: TGTGCCAGCAGTCCTACCGGGACACCTTCCTACGAGCAGTACTTC. This sequence encodes CASSPTGTPSYEQYF.

V usage is TRBV30 and J usage is TRBJ2-7, with TRBD2 matching over 7 bases. The germline CDR1 and CDR2 sequences are GTSNPN and SVGIG (reference sequence). The CDR3 extends over 16 amino acids. J lost 5 bases, V lost 0 bases, and 13 bases had no gene match. The CDR3 coding sequence is TGTGCCTGGAGTGTACCTTCTGGCGGGAGAACCAACGAGCAGTACTTC. Translating gives CAWSVPSGGRTNEQYF.

The CDR3 spells CASSGLAGETQYF. The CDR3 DNA follows: TGTGCCAGCAGCGGACTAGCGGGAGAGACCCAGTACTTC. The chain couples TRBV11-2 to TRBJ2-5; TRBD2 matches 11 bases. This CDR3 contains 13 residues. The trim removed 5 bases at V and 4 bases at J, leaving 0 bases unmatched. Germline CDR1 SGHAT, CDR2 FQNNGV. Full variable domain (missing parts from reference TRBV11-2 and TRBJ2-5): EAGVAQSPRYKIIEKRQSVAFWCNPISGHATLYWYQQILGQGPKLLIQFQNNGVVDDSQLPKDRFSAERLKGVDSTLKIQPAKLEDSAVYLCASSGLAGETQYFGPGTRLLVL.

The rearrangement joins TRBV2 to TRBJ2-2, with D hard to call. Trimming took off 5 bases at V and 4 bases at J, with 8 bases between the two ends. Germline loops: CDR1 SNHLY, CDR2 FYNNEI. The CDR3 loop spans 13 amino acids. CDR3 amino acids: CASSPQLTGELFF. The CDR3 nucleotides are TGTGCCAGCAGTCCACAGCTCACCGGGGAGCTGTTTTTT. The entire variable domain, with the rest obtained from reference TRBV2 and TRBJ2-2, is as follows: EPEVTQTPSHQVTQMGQEVILRCVPISNHLYFYWYRQILGQKVEFLVSFYNNEISEKSEIFDDQFSVERPDGSNFTLKIRSTKLEDSAMYFCASSPQLTGELFFGEGSRLTVL.

This clone has more than one count but fewer than ten. V and J are TRBV9 and TRBJ1-2, with a possible D match to TRBD1 (5 bases). CDR1 SGDLS and CDR2 YYNGEE come from the germline V gene. The V end was cut by 7 bases, the J end by 5 bases, with 12 bases between. This CDR3 has 12 residues. The CDR3 here is CASDSSEYGYTF. For the CDR3, the DNA is TGTGCCAGCGACAGTTCGGAGTATGGCTACACCTTC.

This clone was seen only once. The V gene is TRBV7-8, the J gene TRBJ2-7; TRBD1 is a possible D gene (6 bases). The ends were cut back, 5 bases at V and 3 bases at J, with 17 bases in the middle. CDR1 is SGHVS, CDR2 FQNEAQ, per germline. The CDR3 totals 15 residues. This chain's CDR3 is CASSLNDRPGYEQYF. DNA of the CDR3: TGTGCCAGCAGCCTAAACGACAGGCCGGGCTACGAGCAGTACTTC. The entire variable domain, with the rest obtained from reference TRBV7-8 and TRBJ2-7, is as follows: GAGVSQSPRYKVAKRGQDVALRCDPISGHVSLFWYQQALGQGPEFLTYFQNEAQLDKSGLPSDRFFAERPEGSVSTLKIQRTQQEDSAVYLCASSLNDRPGYEQYFGPGTRLTVT.

The chain carries TRBV19 and TRBJ2-1; TRBD2 matches 11 bases. The CDR3 spans 17 residues. Germline V gene lookup returns CDR1 LNHDA and CDR2 SQIVND (reference sequence). V shed 0 bases and J 6 bases; nucleotides not matched to a gene: 7. In DNA form, the CDR3 reads TGTGCCAGTAGTATAGATAGTGGACTAGCGGGCCGCAATGAGCAGTTCTTC. It translates to CASSIDSGLAGRNEQFF.

This rearrangement joins TRBV4-3 to TRBJ2-7, with 8 bases matching TRBD2. V gave up 0 bases and J gave up 9 bases; unmatched junction bases: 10. Per the germline V gene, CDR1 is LGHNA and CDR2 is YSLEER. CDR3 length: 15 amino acids. CDR3 coding DNA: TGCGCCAGCAGCCAAGACGGTGGCGGGAGGAGTCGGCAGTACTTC. Protein sequence: CASSQDGGGRSRQYF.

The J gene is TRBJ2-3, the V gene TRBV6-5, with unresolved D. Deletions cut 1 base from V and 4 bases from J, with 9 bases between. The CDR3 runs to 14 residues. Germline values: CDR1 MNHEY, CDR2 SVGAGI. The CDR3 DNA sequence: TGTGCCAGCAGTTACTTCTCTACTTCAGATACGCAGTATTTT. It yields the protein CASSYFSTSDTQYF.

J is TRBJ2-5 and V is TRBV10-3; no clear D. The CDR3 totals 16 residues. Trimming took off 10 bases at V and 4 bases at J, with 25 bases between the two ends. From germline, CDR1 is ENHRY and CDR2 SYGVKD. DNA of the CDR3: TGTGCCACCATGGCGAGGCTAGTCGCCCGTACAGAGACCCAGTACTTC. This translates into CATMARLVARTETQYF.